The 10 T cell receptor beta chains below all came from one sample that was sequenced in a study of CD8+CD57+ T cells in acquired aplastic anemia. TCR beta VDJ and CDR3 were profiled, and genomic DNA was the template. TCRdb processed the reads anew with MiXCR; each CDR3 protein has one entry. The profile shows more than 150,000 distinct CDR3 sequences, less than 50% of them singletons. Flow cytometry had shown expanded CD8+CD57+ cells in the patients chosen for sequencing. Sequencing was done on a sample of sorted CD4+, CD8+, or CD8+CD57+ T cells (not recorded which) from PBMCs. These receptors all come from a human donor with aplastic anemia.

About this clonotype: Germline and junction disagree at one end, which may indicate a read error. V is TRBV9 and J is TRBJ2-3, with TRBD2 identical over 15 bases. Germline lookup yields CDR1 SGDLS and CDR2 YYNGEE. The CDR3 sequence is 15 residues long. The CDR3 region is CASGVAGTSGGTQYF. The DNA for the CDR3 is TGTGCCAGCGGCGTAGCTGGGACTAGCGGGGGGACGCAGTATTTT.

This chain connects TRBV7-9 to TRBJ2-3, with D tentatively TRBD2 (6 bases). V was cut by 1 base and J by 5 bases, with 10 bases left in between. Germline values: CDR1 SEHNR, CDR2 FQNEAQ (reference sequence). CDR3 length: 14 amino acids. This CDR3 reads CASSLGYSGDTQYF. CDR3 in DNA: TGTGCCAGCAGCTTAGGGTATAGCGGAGATACGCAGTATTTT. Full variable domain (missing parts from reference TRBV7-9 and TRBJ2-3): DTGVSQNPRHKITKRGQNVTFRCDPISEHNRLYWYRQTLGQGPEFLTYFQNEAQLEKSRLLSDRFSAERPKGSFSTLEIQRTEQGDSAMYLCASSLGYSGDTQYFGPGTRLTVL.

Comments on this clonotype: Mismatch with germline at one junction end may stem from a read error. The gene calls are TRBV5-1 and TRBJ1-1; D gene uncertain. This CDR3 contains 15 residues. The germline CDR1 and CDR2 sequences are SGHRS and YFSETQ. The CDR3 DNA follows: TGCGCCGGCAGCCCTGGGCAGACAATGAACACTGAAGCTTTCTTT. As protein: CAGSPGQTMNTEAFF.

Of note for this clonotype: A much larger clonotype is one base distant, so this may be a read error. This chain joins TRBV20-1 and TRBJ2-1; D gene uncertain. Between the trimmed V and J ends, which lost 5 bases and 2 bases, there was a span of 4 bases. The germline V gene encodes CDR1 DFQATT and CDR2 SNEGSKA (reference sequence). This CDR3 is built from 11 residues. The CDR3 DNA sequence: TGCAGTGCTCTACCCTACAATGAGCAGTTCTTC. Amino acids: CSALPYNEQFF.

The chain recombines TRBV11-2 with TRBJ1-2, with D tentatively TRBD1 (6 bases). Between the trimmed V and J ends, which lost 5 bases and 4 bases, there was a span of 20 bases. The CDR3 has 16 residues. Germline V gene data show CDR1 as SGHAT and CDR2 as FQNNGV. The CDR3 protein is CASSIRGSGTTYGYTF. The CDR3 DNA sequence: TGTGCCAGCAGCATTAGGGGCTCCGGGACAACCTATGGCTACACCTTC.

V gene TRBV19 combines with J gene TRBJ2-7; 9 bases are shared with TRBD1. The germline CDR1 and CDR2 sequences are LNHDA and SQIVND (reference sequence). This CDR3 contains 14 residues. J gave up 5 bases and V 1 base, and 3 bases lay outside the gene matches. The CDR3 here is CASSIVGTGNEQYF. Written as DNA, the CDR3 is TGTGCCAGTAGTATAGTCGGGACAGGGAACGAGCAGTACTTC.

This chain connects TRBV15 to TRBJ1-5, with TRBD1 matching over 7 bases. The J segment lost 11 bases and the V segment lost 2 bases, leaving 12 bases of the junction unmatched. The CDR3 is 15 amino acids. Germline-derived CDR1 and CDR2 are LNHNV and YYDKDF (reference sequence). The chain's CDR3 is CATSRPGTAVTAQHF. The CDR3 DNA is TGTGCCACCAGCAGACCAGGGACAGCGGTCACGGCCCAGCATTTT.

CDR3 protein: CASSESTGSLTIRYTF. CDR3 DNA sequence: TGCGCCAGCAGTGAGTCGACAGGGAGCCTTACTATACGCTACACCTTC. The rearrangement joins TRBV10-2 to TRBJ1-2; the match to TRBD1 covers 7 bases. V was clipped by 0 bases and J by 9 bases; unmatched bases: 13. This CDR3 is built from 16 residues. CDR1 and CDR2 (germline): WSHSY, SAAADI.

In this sample, this clonotype turned up many times. The rearrangement joins TRBV14 to TRBJ2-1, with 11 bases identical to TRBD2. The CDR3 totals 15 residues. Germline-derived CDR1 and CDR2 are SGHDN and FVKESK. V was clipped by 1 base and J by 6 bases; unmatched bases: 2. CDR3 sequence: CASSQVAGGPNEQFF. The CDR3 DNA reads as TGTGCCAGCAGCCAAGTAGCGGGGGGGCCCAATGAGCAGTTCTTC.

The chain links TRBV20-1 to TRBJ2-3, with 9 bases that match TRBD2. Germline CDR1 and CDR2: DFQATT and SNEGSKA (reference sequence). The CDR3 consists of 15 residues. V was pared by 8 bases and J by 6 bases, with 15 bases of the junction left unmatched. CDR3 bases: TGCAGTCCCCTAGGGGGACTAGCTGTATTGGATACGCAGTATTTT. Encoded protein: CSPLGGLAVLDTQYF.